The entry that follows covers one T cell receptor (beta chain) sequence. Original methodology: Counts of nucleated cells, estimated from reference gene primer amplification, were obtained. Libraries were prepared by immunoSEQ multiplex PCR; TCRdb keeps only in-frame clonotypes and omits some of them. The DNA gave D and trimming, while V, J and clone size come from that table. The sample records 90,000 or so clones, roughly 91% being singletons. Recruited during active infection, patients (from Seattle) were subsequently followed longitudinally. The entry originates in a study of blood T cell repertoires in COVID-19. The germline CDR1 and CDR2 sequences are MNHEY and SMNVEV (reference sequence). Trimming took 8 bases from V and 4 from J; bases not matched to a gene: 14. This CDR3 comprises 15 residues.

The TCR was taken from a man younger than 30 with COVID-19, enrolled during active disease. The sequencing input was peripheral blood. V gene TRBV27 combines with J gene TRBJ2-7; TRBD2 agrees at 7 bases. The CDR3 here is CASGIQRGGVYEQYF. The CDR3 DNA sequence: TGTGCCAGCGGAATCCAAAGGGGAGGGGTGTACGAGCAGTACTTC.